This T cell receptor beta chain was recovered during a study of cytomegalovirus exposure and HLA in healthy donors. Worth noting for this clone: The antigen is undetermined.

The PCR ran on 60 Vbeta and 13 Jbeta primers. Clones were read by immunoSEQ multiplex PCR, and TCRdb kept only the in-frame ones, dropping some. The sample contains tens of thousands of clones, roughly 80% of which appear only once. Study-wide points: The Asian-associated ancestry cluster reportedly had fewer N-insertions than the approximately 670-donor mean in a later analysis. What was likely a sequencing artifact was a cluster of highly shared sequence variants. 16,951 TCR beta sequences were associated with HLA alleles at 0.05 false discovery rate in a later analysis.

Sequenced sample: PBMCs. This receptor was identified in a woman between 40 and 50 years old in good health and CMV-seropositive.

CDR3 coding DNA: TGTGCCAGCAGCCAAGTAACTGAAGCTTTCTTT. Translation: CASSQVTEAFF. The gene calls are TRBV14 and TRBJ1-1; D gene uncertain. Germline-derived CDR1 and CDR2 are SGHDN and FVKESK. Trimming took 1 base from V and 5 from J, leaving 2 bases between them. The CDR3 has 11 amino acids.